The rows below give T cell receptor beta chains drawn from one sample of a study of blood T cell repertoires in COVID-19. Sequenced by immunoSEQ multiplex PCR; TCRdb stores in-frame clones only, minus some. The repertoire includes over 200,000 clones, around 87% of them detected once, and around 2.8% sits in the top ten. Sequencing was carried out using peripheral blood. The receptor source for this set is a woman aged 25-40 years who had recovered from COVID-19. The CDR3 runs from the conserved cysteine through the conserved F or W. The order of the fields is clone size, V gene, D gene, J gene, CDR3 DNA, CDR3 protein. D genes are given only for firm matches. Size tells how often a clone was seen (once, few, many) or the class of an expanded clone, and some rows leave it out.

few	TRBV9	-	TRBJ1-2	TGTGCCAGCAATAAGGGGCAGGGTGGCTACACCTTC	CASNKGQGGYTF
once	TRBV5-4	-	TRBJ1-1	TGTGCCAGCAGCTTATGGGACACAAGGACTGAAGCTTTCTTT	CASSLWDTRTEAFF
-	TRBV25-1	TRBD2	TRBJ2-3	TGTGCCAGCAGTCCCTGGACTAGCGGAACAGATACGCAGTATTTT	CASSPWTSGTDTQYF
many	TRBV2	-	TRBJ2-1	TGTGCCAGCATCAGGGAAAGGGGGAATGAGCAGTTCTTC	CASIRERGNEQFF
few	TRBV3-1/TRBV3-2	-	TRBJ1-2	TGTGCCAGCAGCCAAGCCCAACAGGGCACCCGGGGCTACACCTTC	CASSQAQQGTRGYTF
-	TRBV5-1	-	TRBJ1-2	TGCGCCAGCAGCGCTATCCAAGGGGGTGGTGGCTACACCTTC	CASSAIQGGGGYTF
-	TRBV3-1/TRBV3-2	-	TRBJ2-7	TGTGCCAGCAGCCGTGGACAGAACTACGAGCAGTACTTC	CASSRGQNYEQYF
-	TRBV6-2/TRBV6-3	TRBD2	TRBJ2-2	TGTGCCAGCAGTACAGCGGGGGGGAACACCGGGGAGCTGTTTTTT	CASSTAGGNTGELFF
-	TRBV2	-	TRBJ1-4	TGTGCCAGCAGTTGGAGCGGACAGACTAATGAAAAACTGTTTTTT	CASSWSGQTNEKLFF
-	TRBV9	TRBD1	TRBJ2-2	TGTGCCAGCAGCGTTTCCAGGGGGCTCACCGGGGAGCTGTTTTTT	CASSVSRGLTGELFF
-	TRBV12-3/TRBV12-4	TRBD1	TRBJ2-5	TGTGCCAGCAGTGTTGGGACAGGGGAGACCCAGTACTTC	CASSVGTGETQYF
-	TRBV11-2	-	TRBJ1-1	TGTGCCAGCAGCCTACAGGGCACTGAAGCTTTCTTT	CASSLQGTEAFF
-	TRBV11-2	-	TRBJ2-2	TGTGCCAGCATCTCGCCGGGGTGGGCCGGGGAGCTGTTTTTT	CASISPGWAGELFF
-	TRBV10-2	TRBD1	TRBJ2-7	TGCGCCAGCAGTACCTCCATCGGGACAGGGGGCCCCGAGCAGTACTTC	CASSTSIGTGGPEQYF
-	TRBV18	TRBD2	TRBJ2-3	TGTGCCAGCACTGAGGCGGGGGGGCCTAATACGCAGTATTTT	CASTEAGGPNTQYF
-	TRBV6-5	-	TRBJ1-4	TGTGCCAGCAGTTATCTCGCTAATGAAAAACTGTTTTTT	CASSYLANEKLFF
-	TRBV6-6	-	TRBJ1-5	TGTGCCAGCAGTTACCGAGAGGGAAATCAGCCCCAGCATTTT	CASSYREGNQPQHF
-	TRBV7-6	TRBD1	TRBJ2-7	TGTGCCAGCAGCTCCCGGACAGGGGCGTCCTACGAGCAGTACTTC	CASSSRTGASYEQYF
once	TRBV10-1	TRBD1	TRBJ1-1	TGCGCCAGTAAAACCGGGACAGAATTGAACACTGAAGCTTTCTTT	CASKTGTELNTEAFF
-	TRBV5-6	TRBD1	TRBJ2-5	TGTGCCAGCAGCAGGGGGACAGCACAAGAGACCCAGTACTTC	CASSRGTAQETQYF
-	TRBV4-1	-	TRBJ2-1	TGCGCCAGCAGCCAAGTGGTCAGTACCGTACCTTCCTACAATGAGCAGTTCTTC	CASSQVVSTVPSYNEQFF
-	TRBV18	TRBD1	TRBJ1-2	TGTGCCAGCTCCTTTGACAGGGGGCGTACTAACTATGGCTACACCTTC	CASSFDRGRTNYGYTF
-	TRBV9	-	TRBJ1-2	TGTGCCAGCAGCGTCTCGGGGGGGCTTGGCTACACCTTC	CASSVSGGLGYTF
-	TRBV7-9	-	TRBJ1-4	TGTGCCAGCAGCTTAAAACGGGAAAATGAAAAACTGTTTTTT	CASSLKRENEKLFF
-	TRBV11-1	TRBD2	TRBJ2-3	TGTGCCAGCAGCCGACTAGCGGGGGCTGCGACAGATACGCAGTATTTT	CASSRLAGAATDTQYF
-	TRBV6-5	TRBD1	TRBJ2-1	TGTGCCAGCCTACAGGGGAGCAATGAGCAGTTCTTC	CASLQGSNEQFF
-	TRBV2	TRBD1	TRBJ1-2	TGTGCCAGCAGTGTCGGGACAGGGGGGAATCTTGGCTACACCTTC	CASSVGTGGNLGYTF
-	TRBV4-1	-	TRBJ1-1	TGCGCCAGCAGCGGGGGCGGTGAAGCTTTCTTT	CASSGGGEAFF
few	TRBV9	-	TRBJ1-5	TGTGCCAGCAGTGGGGGGTATAGCAATCAGCCCCAGCATTTT	CASSGGYSNQPQHF
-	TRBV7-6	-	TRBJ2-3	TGTGCGAGCGGAGGCGGGAACACAGATACGCAGTATTTT	CASGGGNTDTQYF
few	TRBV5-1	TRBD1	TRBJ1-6	TGCGCCAGCAGCTGGACAGGGGGCAATTCACCCCTCCACTTT	CASSWTGGNSPLHF
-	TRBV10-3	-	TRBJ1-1	TGTGCCACCAACAGGGATGGGAACACTGAAGCTTTCTTT	CATNRDGNTEAFF
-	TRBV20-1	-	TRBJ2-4	TGCAGTGCTAGTAGGGTGGCGCGGGGAAACATTCAGTACTTC	CSASRVARGNIQYF
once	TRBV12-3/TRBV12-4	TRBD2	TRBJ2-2	TGTGCCAGCAGCCGGACTAGACCCGGGGAGCTGTTTTTT	CASSRTRPGELFF
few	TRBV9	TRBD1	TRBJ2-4	TGTGCCAGCAGCTTGGGACAGGGGCAGAACATTCAGTACTTC	CASSLGQGQNIQYF